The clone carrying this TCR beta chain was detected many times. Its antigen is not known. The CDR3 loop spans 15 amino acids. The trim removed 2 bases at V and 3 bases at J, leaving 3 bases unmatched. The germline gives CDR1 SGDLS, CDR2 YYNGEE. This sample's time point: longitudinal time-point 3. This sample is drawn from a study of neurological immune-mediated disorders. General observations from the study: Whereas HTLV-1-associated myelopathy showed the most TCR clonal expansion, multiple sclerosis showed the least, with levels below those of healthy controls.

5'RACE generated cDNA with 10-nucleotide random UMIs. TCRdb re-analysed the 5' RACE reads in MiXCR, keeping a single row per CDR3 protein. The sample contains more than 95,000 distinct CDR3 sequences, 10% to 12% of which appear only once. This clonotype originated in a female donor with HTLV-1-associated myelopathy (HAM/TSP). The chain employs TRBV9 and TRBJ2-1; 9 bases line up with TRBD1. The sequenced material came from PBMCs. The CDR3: CASSVRTGDYNEQFF. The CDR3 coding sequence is TGTGCCAGCAGCGTCCGGACAGGGGACTACAATGAGCAGTTCTTC.